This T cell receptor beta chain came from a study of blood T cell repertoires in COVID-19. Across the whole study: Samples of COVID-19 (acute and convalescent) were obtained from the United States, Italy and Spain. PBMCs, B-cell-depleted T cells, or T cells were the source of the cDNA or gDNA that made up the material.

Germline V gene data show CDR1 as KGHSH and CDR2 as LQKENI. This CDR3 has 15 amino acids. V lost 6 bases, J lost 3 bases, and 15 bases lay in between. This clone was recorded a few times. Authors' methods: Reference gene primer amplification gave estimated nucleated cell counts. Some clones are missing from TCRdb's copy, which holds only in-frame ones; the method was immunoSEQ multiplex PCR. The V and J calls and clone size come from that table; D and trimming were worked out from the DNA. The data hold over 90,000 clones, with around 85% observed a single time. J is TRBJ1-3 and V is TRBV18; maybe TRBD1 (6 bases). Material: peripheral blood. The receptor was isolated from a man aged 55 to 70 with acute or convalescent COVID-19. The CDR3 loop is CASSARGANGNTIYF. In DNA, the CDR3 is TGTGCCAGCTCCGCCCGGGGGGCGAATGGAAACACCATATATTTT.